A selection of T cell receptor beta chains follows, all from one sample in a study of cytomegalovirus exposure and HLA in healthy donors. TCRdb's copy holds only in-frame clones and misses some; the assay was immunoSEQ multiplex PCR. The table lists 200,000 or so clones. The specimen was PBMCs. These TCRs come from a girl between 2 and 10 years old in good health and CMV-seropositive. Both conserved end residues are part of each CDR3. The D gene is left open where the match is weak.

TRBV19	TRBD1	TRBJ1-5	TGTGCCAGTAATCCGGGACAGGTGATAGGGGGCCAGCATTTT	CASNPGQVIGGQHF
TRBV5-4	.	TRBJ2-2	TGTGCCAGCAGCCTTGACGGGAGTGGTACCGGGGAGCTGTTTTTT	CASSLDGSGTGELFF
TRBV6-1	.	TRBJ1-1	TGTGCCAGCAGTGACCCTACTGAAGCTTTCTTT	CASSDPTEAFF
TRBV28	.	TRBJ2-7	TGTGCCAGCAGTTTATGGAGCGAGGGCTCCTCGACGGGCTACTACTACGAGCAGTACTTC	CASSLWSEGSSTGYYYEQYF
TRBV7-6	.	TRBJ2-1	TGTGCCAGCAGCCAGGAGGGGACAGACCTATACAATGAGCAGTTCTTC	CASSQEGTDLYNEQFF
TRBV6-6	.	TRBJ1-2	TGTGCCAGCAGTTATGGGGGGGTCGCGGGAGGCTACACCTTC	CASSYGGVAGGYTF
TRBV27	TRBD2	TRBJ2-3	TGTGCCACCTCACTCCTAGCGGCTTACACAGATACGCAGTATTTT	CATSLLAAYTDTQYF
TRBV6-1	TRBD1	TRBJ1-5	TGTGCCAGCAGGATGACAGGGAGTCAGCCCCAGCATTTT	CASRMTGSQPQHF
TRBV5-1	.	TRBJ2-3	TGCGCCAGCAGCTTGGAAACTAGATGGGATACGCAGTATTTT	CASSLETRWDTQYF
TRBV6-5	.	TRBJ1-1	TGTGCCAGCAGTTACTCCGGGACATTGAACACTGAAGCTTTCTTT	CASSYSGTLNTEAFF